The 22 T cell receptor beta chains below all came from one sample that was sequenced in a study of blood T cells in healthy people across ages. The use of a sample-barcoded 5' primer and a J-beta primer mix characterized a second PCR of 7 to 11 cycles. In TCRdb, the 5' RACE reads were re-called with MiXCR into one record per CDR3 protein. This sample has 550,000 to 650,000 distinct CDR3 sequences, with 25% to 30% found just once. The sample comprised blood. Every receptor here comes from a woman of 80 years or more in good health.

This chain links TRBV5-1 with TRBJ1-2; D may be TRBD1 (6 bases). Germline loops: CDR1 SGHRS, CDR2 YFSETQ. Trimming left V 3 bases short and J 2 bases short, with 23 bases between. This CDR3 is 18 amino acids long. DNA for the CDR3: TGCGCCAGCAGCTCGGGGGCAGGGGACCCTCAACCGAACTATGGCTACACCTTC. The encoded protein is CASSSGAGDPQPNYGYTF.

This clonotype was seen more than once but under ten times. V usage is TRBV6-6 and J usage is TRBJ1-1; D is possibly TRBD1 (5 bases). Germline lookup yields CDR1 MNHNY and CDR2 SVGAGI (reference sequence). Trimming left V 2 bases short and J 4 bases short, with 8 bases between. The CDR3 consists of 13 residues. CDR3 region: CASSYGGRTEAFF. Here the CDR3 DNA reads TGTGCCAGCAGTTACGGGGGACGCACTGAAGCTTTCTTT.

This clonotype was detected many times. The V and J genes are TRBV5-1 and TRBJ2-7; D is perhaps TRBD1 or TRBD2 (5 bases each). V gave up 5 bases and J gave up 1 base, with 13 bases separating them. The CDR3 length is 14 residues. CDR1 is SGHRS and CDR2 is YFSETQ in the germline V gene. The CDR3 coding sequence is TGCGCCAGCAGTTCGTCGGGGCCTTCCTACGAGCAGTACTTC. Translating gives CASSSSGPSYEQYF.

This clonotype has a handful of counts. The rearrangement uses TRBV20-1 and TRBJ2-1; 11 nucleotides align to TRBD2. The CDR3 contains 14 residues. J gave up 10 bases and V 1 base, and 6 bases lay outside the gene matches. Germline loops: CDR1 DFQATT, CDR2 SNEGSKA (reference sequence). The CDR3: CSARATGTSGEQFF. CDR3 bases: TGCAGTGCTAGAGCGACGGGGACTAGCGGAGAGCAGTTCTTC.

The V gene is TRBV12-3 or TRBV12-4, the J gene TRBJ2-7; 8 bases agree with TRBD2. V lost 6 bases and J lost 1; bases outside the gene matches: 11. The CDR3 is 16 amino acids. The CDR3 protein is CASSGGLAATSYEQYF. DNA for the CDR3: TGTGCCAGCAGCGGTGGACTAGCCGCCACATCCTACGAGCAGTACTTC.

Turning to this clonotype: This may be a read error, as it is one base from a much larger clone. The chain carries TRBV7-3 and TRBJ2-3, with TRBD1 matching over 9 bases. The CDR3 has 13 amino acids. Per germline, CDR1 SGHTA and CDR2 FQGTGA. V was pared by 5 bases and J by 10 bases, with 7 bases of the junction left unmatched. The CDR3 DNA is TGTGCCAGCAGCGACGACAGGGGGGATGCGCAGTATTTT. Residues: CASSDDRGDAQYF. Combining the CDR3 with reference TRBV7-3 and TRBJ2-3 gives the whole variable domain GAGVSQTPSNKVTEKGKYVELRCDPISGHTALYWYRQSLGQGPEFLIYFQGTGAADDSGLPNDRFFAVRPEGSVSTLKIQRTERGDSAVYLCASSDDRGDAQYFGPGTRLTVL.

Note on this clonotype: Given a much more abundant clone one base away, this may be a read error. V gene TRBV12-3 or TRBV12-4 combines with J gene TRBJ2-7; unclear D gene. This CDR3 contains 14 residues. V lost 0 bases, J lost 7 bases, and 13 bases lay in between. DNA of the CDR3: TGTGCCAGCAGTTTAGCCCCTAGAACGGATGAGCAGTACTTC. It is translated as CASSLAPRTDEQYF.

There are many counts of this clonotype. The chain recombines TRBV29-1 with TRBJ2-1; D is unresolved. Germline V gene data show CDR1 as SQVTM and CDR2 as ANQGSEA. The germline V and J ends were trimmed by 0 bases and 0 bases, with 12 bases remaining between them. The length of the CDR3 is 16 residues. Here the CDR3 DNA reads TGCAGCGTTGAAGATCAGGCCTCCGGCTCCTACAATGAGCAGTTCTTC. Amino acid sequence: CSVEDQASGSYNEQFF.

As regards this clonotype: Possible read error: a much larger clone is one base away. The chain employs TRBV9 and TRBJ1-4; no definite D call. Germline CDR1 is SGDLS and CDR2 is YYNGEE. CDR3 length: 14 residues. The CDR3 nucleotides read TGTGCCAGCAGCGTAGTTCCGGAAAATGGAAAACTGTTTTTT. It codes for CASSVVPENGKLFF. Full variable domain (missing parts from reference TRBV9 and TRBJ1-4): DSGVTQTPKHLITATGQRVTLRCSPRSGDLSVYWYQQSLDQGLQFLIQYYNGEERAKGNILERFSAQQFPDLHSELNLSSLELGDSALYFCASSVVPENGKLFFGSGTQLSVL.

This clonotype was seen a handful of times. The chain joins TRBV6-4 to TRBJ1-1; D call uncertain. Germline CDR1 and CDR2: MRHNA and SNTAGT. V was trimmed by 4 bases and J by 5 bases, leaving 11 bases between them. The CDR3 contains 13 residues. This chain's CDR3 is CASSVGEQTEAFF. CDR3 bases: TGTGCCAGCAGTGTCGGGGAGCAGACTGAAGCTTTCTTT.

There are a few counts of this clonotype. A much larger clone is a single base away; this may be a read error. The V call is TRBV7-2, the J call TRBJ1-6; TRBD1 matches at 8 bases. The CDR3 covers 15 residues. The germline V gene has CDR1 SGHTA and CDR2 FQGNSA. V gave up 2 bases and J gave up 5 bases; unmatched junction bases: 2. The DNA of the CDR3 is TGTGCCAGCAGCTTATTACAGGGGGATAATTCACCCCTCCACTTT. Translating gives CASSLLQGDNSPLHF.

This clonotype was seen only a few times. The chain has TRBV6-1 and TRBJ1-3, with 8 bases identical to TRBD1. The CDR3 contains 13 residues. CDR1 and CDR2 (germline): MNHNS, SASEGT. J gave up 3 bases and V 6 bases, and 1 base lay outside the gene matches. CDR3 loop: CASRDRVGNTIYF. As DNA, the CDR3 is TGTGCCAGCAGGGACAGGGTTGGAAACACCATATATTTT.

The rearrangement uses TRBV6-1 and TRBJ2-1; 11 nucleotides match TRBD2. Trimming cost V 4 bases and J 13 bases; bases outside gene matches: 15. Germline V gives CDR1 MNHNS, CDR2 SASEGT. This CDR3 has 16 residues. The CDR3 DNA sequence: TGTGCCAGCAGTGCCCGACTAGCGGGGTATCAAGGGACCCAGTTCTTC. Translation: CASSARLAGYQGTQFF.

The chain combines TRBV6-1 with TRBJ1-5; D might be TRBD1 (6 bases). The CDR3 totals 16 residues. Germline assignment: CDR1 MNHNS and CDR2 SASEGT. V was clipped by 4 bases and J by 0 bases, with 13 bases between them. The CDR3 DNA reads as TGTGCCAGCAGTGCCGTACAGGGAAGTAGCAATCAGCCCCAGCATTTT. This codes for CASSAVQGSSNQPQHF.

This clonotype was detected many times. This chain links TRBV20-1 with TRBJ1-4, with a weak D call TRBD1 (5 bases). The CDR3 covers 14 residues. The germline V gene encodes CDR1 DFQATT and CDR2 SNEGSKA (reference sequence). The germline V and J ends were trimmed by 6 bases and 5 bases, with 16 bases remaining between them. The CDR3 DNA is TGCAGTGCGCCTAACTATCCAGGGAATGAAAAACTGTTTTTT. Protein sequence: CSAPNYPGNEKLFF.

This clonotype has a count of ten or more. This chain connects TRBV7-8 to TRBJ2-5, with D unresolved. The CDR3 consists of 16 residues. Germline V gene data show CDR1 as SGHVS and CDR2 as FQNEAQ. V dropped 1 base and J dropped 4 bases, with 16 bases sitting between them. CDR3 nucleotides: TGTGCCAGCAGCTTAGGGGTTGGGGTTCCAGGAGAGACCCAGTACTTC. Amino acid sequence: CASSLGVGVPGETQYF.

CDR3 region: CASSKHGTGTGYTF. DNA of the CDR3: TGTGCCAGCAGCAAACACGGGACAGGGACTGGCTACACCTTC. This chain connects TRBV6-6 to TRBJ1-2; 9 bases align to TRBD1. V dropped 6 bases and J dropped 7; count of bases not matched to a gene: 9. The CDR3 contains 14 residues. Germline CDR1 MNHNY, CDR2 SVGAGI (reference sequence).

This clonotype was detected ten times or more. V gene TRBV13 combines with J gene TRBJ2-7; a weak D match, TRBD2 (5 bases). This CDR3 contains 13 residues. Deletions cut 4 bases from V and 2 bases from J, with 9 bases between. Per the germline V gene, CDR1 is PRHDT and CDR2 is FYEKMQ (reference sequence). The CDR3 is CASSSGITYEQYF. The CDR3 DNA follows: TGTGCCAGCAGCTCGGGGATCACCTACGAGCAGTACTTC.

The V and J genes are TRBV20-1 and TRBJ2-3; 8 bases are shared with TRBD1. The CDR3 loop spans 14 amino acids. V trimming: 5 bases; J trimming: 3 bases; junction bases outside the gene matches: 7. Germline V gene sequence: CDR1 DFQATT, CDR2 SNEGSKA (reference sequence). CDR3 loop: CSAAGGARTDTQYF. CDR3 coding DNA: TGCAGTGCTGCAGGGGGCGCGAGAACAGATACGCAGTATTTT.

The chain uses TRBV30 and TRBJ2-7, with 7 bases identical to TRBD2. The CDR3 has 14 amino acids. Losses at the gene ends were 3 bases for V and 10 bases for J; bases not matched to a gene: 15. The germline CDR1 and CDR2 sequences are GTSNPN and SVGIG (reference sequence). This CDR3 is CAWSVSLAVRIQYF. The CDR3, as DNA: TGTGCCTGGAGCGTCAGTCTAGCGGTTAGGATCCAGTACTTC.

This clonotype was detected many times. The chain has TRBV7-2 and TRBJ2-7; 7 bases align to TRBD2. V trimming: 5 bases; J trimming: 4 bases; junction bases outside the gene matches: 8. The CDR3 contains 14 residues. CDR1 and CDR2 (germline): SGHTA, FQGNSA. This chain's CDR3 is CASSPTSRSYEQYF. CDR3 DNA: TGTGCCAGCAGCCCGACTAGCAGGAGTTACGAGCAGTACTTC.

This clonotype showed up many times. This sequence joins TRBV30 and TRBJ2-7; 14 nucleotides agree with TRBD2. The closer fit of TRBJ2-5 to the DNA end suggests the J call may be wrong. The V gene's germline CDR1 is GTSNPN and CDR2 SVGIG (reference sequence). The CDR3 length is 14 residues. DNA for the CDR3: TGTGCCTTGGGTGGGACTAGCGGGGGAAAGACCCAGTACTTC. It yields the protein CALGGTSGGKTQYF.